This paragraph covers one TCR beta chain sequence. What it binds is not known. These data are taken from a study of blood T cells in healthy people across ages. Findings and limits, study-wide: Changes in expanded clonotypes were possibly confounded, as the CMV status of donors was unknown.

Trimming cost V 3 bases and J 4 bases, with 12 bases left between them. CDR1 and CDR2 (germline): DFQATT, SNEGSKA (reference sequence). The CDR3 extends over 13 amino acids. Each sample used at least 6 million PBMCs. The use of a sample-barcoded 5' primer and a J-beta primer mix characterized a second PCR of 7 to 11 cycles. Sequencing of every sample gave 2.5 million or more CDR3-containing paired-end reads. One entry per CDR3 protein, called by TCRdb with MiXCR from the 5' RACE reads. Here the sample spans about a million distinct CDR3 sequences, roughly two fifths being singletons. This receptor was identified in a man between 18 and 35 years old in good health. The gene calls are TRBV20-1 and TRBJ1-1; TRBD1 might be the D (5 bases). Specimen: blood. The CDR3 sequence is CSASPGPSTEAFF. CDR3 nucleotides: TGCAGTGCTAGCCCGGGACCGAGCACTGAAGCTTTCTTT.